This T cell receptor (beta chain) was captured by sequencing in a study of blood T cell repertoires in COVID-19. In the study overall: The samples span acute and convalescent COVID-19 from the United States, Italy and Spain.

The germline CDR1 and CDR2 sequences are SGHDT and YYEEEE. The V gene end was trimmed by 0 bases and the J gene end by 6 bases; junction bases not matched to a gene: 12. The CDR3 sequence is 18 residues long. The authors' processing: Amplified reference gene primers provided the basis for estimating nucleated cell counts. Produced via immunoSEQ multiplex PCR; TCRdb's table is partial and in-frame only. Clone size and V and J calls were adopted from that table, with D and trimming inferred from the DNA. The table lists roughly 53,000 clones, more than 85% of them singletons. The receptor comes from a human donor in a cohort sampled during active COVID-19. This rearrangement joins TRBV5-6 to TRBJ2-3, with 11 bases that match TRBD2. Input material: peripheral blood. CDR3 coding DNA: TGTGCCAGCAGCTTGGAATACGGGAGACTAGCGGGGTTGGATACGCAGTATTTT. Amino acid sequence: CASSLEYGRLAGLDTQYF.